These 10 T cell receptor beta chains share one sample of origin, sequenced in a study of blood T cell repertoires in COVID-19. The repertoire was sequenced with immunoSEQ multiplex PCR; TCRdb's copy has only in-frame clones and lacks some. The sample has about 64,000 clones, around 83% seen once. Sequencing was carried out using peripheral blood. These receptors were taken from a woman aged 60-75 years with acute or convalescent COVID-19.

J is TRBJ2-5 and V is TRBV2, with TRBD1 as a possible D gene (6 bases). Germline CDR1 reads SNHLY; CDR2 reads FYNNEI. V gave up 8 bases and J gave up 5 bases, with 15 bases separating them. The CDR3 has 13 amino acids. Here the CDR3 reads CASVSGARETQYF. CDR3 sequence (DNA): TGTGCCAGCGTATCAGGGGCCCGGGAGACCCAGTACTTC. Together with reference TRBV2 and TRBJ2-5, the CDR3 gives the full variable domain: EPEVTQTPSHQVTQMGQEVILRCVPISNHLYFYWYRQILGQKVEFLVSFYNNEISEKSEIFDDQFSVERPDGSNFTLKIRSTKLEDSAMYFCASVSGARETQYFGPGTRLLVL.

The rearrangement links TRBV6-6 to TRBJ1-1; D may be TRBD1 (5 bases). CDR3 length: 13 amino acids. The germline CDR1 and CDR2 sequences are MNHNY and SVGAGI (reference sequence). The V gene lost 4 bases and the J gene lost 4 bases, with 10 bases spanning the gap. The CDR3 bases are TGTGCCAGCAGTTCCAGGGTGTCCACTGAAGCTTTCTTT. Its protein is CASSSRVSTEAFF.

This chain joins TRBV16 and TRBJ1-4, with 8 nucleotides matching TRBD1. Germline V CDR1 and CDR2: KGHSY, FQNENV. J was trimmed by 7 bases and V by 4 bases; bases with no gene match: 5. This CDR3 is 14 amino acids long. The CDR3 DNA reads as TGTGCCAGCAGCCGTGGACAGGGTCCTGAAAAACTGTTTTTT. It encodes CASSRGQGPEKLFF.

The V gene is TRBV3-1 (or the pseudogene TRBV3-2), the J gene TRBJ1-2; no reliable D call. The CDR3 runs 12 residues. Germline V gene lookup returns CDR1 LGHDT and CDR2 YNNKEL (reference sequence). Trimming removed 4 bases at V and 8 bases at J, with 11 bases between. DNA for the CDR3: TGTGCCAGCAGCCCCTCACAATCCGGCTACACCTTC. Protein sequence: CASSPSQSGYTF.

The gene calls are TRBV10-2 and TRBJ1-2; the D is unclear. The CDR3 totals 13 residues. Trimming removed 2 bases at V and 2 bases at J, with 6 bases between. Germline-derived CDR1 and CDR2 are WSHSY and SAAADI. CDR3 coding DNA: TGCGCCAGCAGTGAGGGCAGGAACTATGGCTACACCTTC. Translation: CASSEGRNYGYTF.

V gene TRBV27 combines with J gene TRBJ1-2; D gene unclear. Between the trimmed V and J ends, which lost 3 bases and 5 bases, there was a span of 10 bases. The germline gives CDR1 MNHEY, CDR2 SMNVEV (reference sequence). The CDR3 consists of 13 residues. This CDR3 reads CASSFQGGYGYTF. The CDR3 DNA reads as TGTGCCAGCAGTTTTCAAGGCGGATATGGCTACACCTTC.

This rearrangement joins TRBV6-2 or TRBV6-3 to TRBJ1-5; D perhaps matches TRBD1 (6 bases). Per germline, CDR1 MNHEY and CDR2 SVGEGT. With 6 bases removed from V and 1 base from J, the gap between germline ends came to 13 bases. The CDR3 totals 15 residues. The CDR3 reads CASSYTGSSNQPQHF. The DNA for the CDR3 is TGTGCCAGCAGCTATACAGGGTCCAGCAATCAGCCCCAGCATTTT.

The J gene is TRBJ1-2, the V gene TRBV7-2; 7 nucleotides align to TRBD1. Germline CDR1 and CDR2: SGHTA and FQGNSA. J was trimmed by 4 bases and V by 9 bases; bases with no gene match: 11. The CDR3 covers 14 residues. The CDR3 is CASGRQGNFYGYTF. The CDR3 DNA reads as TGTGCCAGTGGGCGACAGGGCAATTTCTATGGCTACACCTTC.

The rearrangement joins TRBV30 to TRBJ1-2, with D unresolved. CDR1 is GTSNPN, CDR2 SVGIG, per germline (reference sequence). Trimming removed 4 bases from V and 2 bases from J, with 11 bases in between. There are 13 residues in the CDR3. The CDR3 is CAWNGQINYGYTF. In DNA form, the CDR3 reads TGTGCCTGGAATGGGCAGATAAACTATGGCTACACCTTC.

This chain connects TRBV5-1 to TRBJ2-1; D is unresolved. Germline V lookup: CDR1 SGHRS, CDR2 YFSETQ. The CDR3 loop spans 13 amino acids. Trimming stripped 0 bases from V and 7 bases from J, with 8 bases between. The CDR3 region is CASSLVPRNEQFF. CDR3 DNA sequence: TGCGCCAGCAGCTTGGTCCCCCGGAATGAGCAGTTCTTC.